One sample yielded the 8 T cell receptor beta chains listed below, sequenced in a study of cytotoxic CD8 clonotypes in ibrutinib-treated CLL. The assay was immunoSEQ multiplex PCR, and TCRdb's table has in-frame clones only and misses some. Of roughly 250,000 clones in the sample, 70% were seen once. The sequencing here drew on PBMCs, taken after 24 months of ibrutinib treatment. The receptors stem from a human donor with chronic lymphocytic leukemia.

This chain joins TRBV27 and TRBJ2-7, with D possibly being TRBD1 or TRBD2 (5 bases each). The germline CDR1 and CDR2 sequences are MNHEY and SMNVEV (reference sequence). The V end lost 6 bases, the J end lost 8 bases, and 26 bases lay between the germline ends. This CDR3 has 16 residues. Here the CDR3 DNA reads TGTGCCAGCAGAAAAAAGTCCGGGACCGGGGTTGGCAAGCAGTACTTC. As protein: CASRKKSGTGVGKQYF.

The rearrangement uses TRBV19 and TRBJ2-3; D remains unclear. The CDR3 is 12 residues long. Deletions cut 3 bases from V and 5 bases from J, with 6 bases between. Germline CDR1 and CDR2: LNHDA and SQIVND (reference sequence). Here the CDR3 reads CASSMSGDTQYF. CDR3 nucleotides: TGTGCCAGTAGTATGAGTGGAGATACGCAGTATTTT. Variable domain in full (rest from reference TRBV19 and TRBJ2-3): DGGITQSPKYLFRKEGQNVTLSCEQNLNHDAMYWYRQDPGQGLRLIYYSQIVNDFQKGDIAEGYSVSREKKESFPLTVTSAQKNPTAFYLCASSMSGDTQYFGPGTRLTVL.

As DNA, the CDR3 is TGTGCCAGCGGCCGCGGGATTTCATCCTACGAGCAGTACTTC. As protein: CASGRGISSYEQYF. The V gene is TRBV9, the J gene TRBJ2-7; possible D gene TRBD2, 6 bases. Germline-derived CDR1 and CDR2 are SGDLS and YYNGEE. V lost 7 bases and J lost 1, with 15 bases in between. The CDR3 has 14 amino acids.

The chain is built from TRBV2 and TRBJ2-7, with a weak D call TRBD2 (5 bases). The germline CDR1 and CDR2 sequences are SNHLY and FYNNEI. V dropped 6 bases and J dropped 0 bases, with 12 bases sitting between them. The length of the CDR3 is 14 residues. CDR3 region: CASRVSGSSYEQYF. Written as DNA, the CDR3 is TGTGCCAGCAGGGTCAGTGGGAGCTCCTACGAGCAGTACTTC.

This clone was seen more than once but under ten times. V gene TRBV6-1 combines with J gene TRBJ2-7; D not certain. V gave up 5 bases and J gave up 1 base, with 12 bases separating them. The CDR3 sequence is 14 residues long. Germline V gene data show CDR1 as MNHNS and CDR2 as SASEGT. CDR3 bases: TGTGCCAGCAGTCTCCCCATCGCATCCTACGAGCAGTACTTC. Translated, it gives CASSLPIASYEQYF.

The chain recombines TRBV27 with TRBJ2-6, with D unclear. The CDR3 is 18 amino acids. Germline-derived CDR1 and CDR2 are MNHEY and SMNVEV (reference sequence). The V and J ends lost 2 bases and 3 bases respectively, with 17 bases between them. As DNA, the CDR3 is TGTGCCAGCAGTTTACAGGCCGTCCGTAAATATGGGGCCAACGTCCTGACTTTC. It encodes CASSLQAVRKYGANVLTF.

This clone was found once. The gene calls are TRBV15 and TRBJ1-1; D may be TRBD1 (5 bases). Germline V lookup: CDR1 LNHNV, CDR2 YYDKDF (reference sequence). The CDR3 spans 14 residues. Deletions cut 0 bases from V and 8 bases from J, with 13 bases between. This CDR3 is CATSRESHGTEAFF. In DNA, the CDR3 is TGTGCCACCAGCAGAGAGAGCCATGGGACCGAAGCTTTCTTT.

A word on this clone: The identical CDR3 is also encoded by other nucleotide sequences in the sample. This chain connects TRBV7-3 to TRBJ2-3; D possibly matches TRBD1 or TRBD2 (7 bases each). Germline V lookup: CDR1 SGHTA, CDR2 FQGTGA. The CDR3 is 13 residues long. V was trimmed by 4 bases and J by 5 bases, leaving 10 bases between them. The DNA of the CDR3 is TGTGCCAGCAGCTCCAGGGGGGGAGATACGCAGTATTTT. This sequence encodes CASSSRGGDTQYF.